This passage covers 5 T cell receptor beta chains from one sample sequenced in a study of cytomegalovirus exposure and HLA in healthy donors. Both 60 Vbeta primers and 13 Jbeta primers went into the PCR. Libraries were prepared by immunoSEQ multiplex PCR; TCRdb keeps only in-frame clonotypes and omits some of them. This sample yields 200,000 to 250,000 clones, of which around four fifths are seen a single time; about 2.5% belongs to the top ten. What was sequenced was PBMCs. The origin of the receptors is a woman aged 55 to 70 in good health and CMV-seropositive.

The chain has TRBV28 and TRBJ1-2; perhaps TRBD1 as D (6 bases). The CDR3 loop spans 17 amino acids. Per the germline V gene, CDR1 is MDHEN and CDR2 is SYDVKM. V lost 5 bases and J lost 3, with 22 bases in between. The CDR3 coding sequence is TGTGCCAGCAGTCCCCCCCGGGTTGTACAGGGCGACTATGGCTACACCTTC. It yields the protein CASSPPRVVQGDYGYTF.

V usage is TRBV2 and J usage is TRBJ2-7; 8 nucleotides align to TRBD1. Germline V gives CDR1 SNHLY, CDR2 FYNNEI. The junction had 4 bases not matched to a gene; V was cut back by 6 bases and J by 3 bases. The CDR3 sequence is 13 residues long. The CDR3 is CASRGTGYYEQYF. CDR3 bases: TGTGCCAGCAGGGGGACAGGATACTACGAGCAGTACTTC.

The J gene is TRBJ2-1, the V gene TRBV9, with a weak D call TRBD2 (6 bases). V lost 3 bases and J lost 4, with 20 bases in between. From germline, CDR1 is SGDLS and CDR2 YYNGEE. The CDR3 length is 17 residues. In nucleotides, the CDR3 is TGTGCCAGCAGCGGACGGCTTGGTAGCGGCTATTACAATGAGCAGTTCTTC. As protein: CASSGRLGSGYYNEQFF. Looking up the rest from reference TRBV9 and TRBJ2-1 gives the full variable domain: DSGVTQTPKHLITATGQRVTLRCSPRSGDLSVYWYQQSLDQGLQFLIQYYNGEERAKGNILERFSAQQFPDLHSELNLSSLELGDSALYFCASSGRLGSGYYNEQFFGPGTRLTVL.

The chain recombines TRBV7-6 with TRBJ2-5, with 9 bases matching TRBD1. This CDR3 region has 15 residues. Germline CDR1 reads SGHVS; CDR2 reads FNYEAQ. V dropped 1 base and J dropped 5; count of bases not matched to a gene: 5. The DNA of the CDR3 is TGTGCCAGCAGCTTAGGGGGACAGGGTGTCGAGACCCAGTACTTC. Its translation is CASSLGGQGVETQYF.

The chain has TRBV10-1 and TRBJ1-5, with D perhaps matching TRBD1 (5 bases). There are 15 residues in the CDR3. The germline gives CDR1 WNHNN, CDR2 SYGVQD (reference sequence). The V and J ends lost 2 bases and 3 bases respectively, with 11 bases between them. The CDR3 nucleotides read TGCGCCAGCAGTGAGGGGCAGGGTGTCAATCAGCCCCAGCATTTT. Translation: CASSEGQGVNQPQHF.